This T cell receptor (beta chain) was sequenced in a study of blood T cell repertoires in COVID-19 (dated by TCRdb to about 2020). Describing the broader study: The collaborator samples originated in the United States, Italy and Spain and spanned the acute and convalescent phases of COVID-19. The material from the prospective study consisted of cDNA or gDNA derived from T cells, B-cell-depleted T cells, or PBMCs. Deeply sampled blood TCRbeta repertoires from subjects exposed to, actively infected with, or recovered from COVID-19 were included in the dataset. The repertoires were released in a freely available public database intended as a resource for research on the immune response to SARS-CoV-2. Samples were obtained from the ongoing ImmuneRACE study (first 160 participants) and from 1,254 subjects provided by 6 global collaborators. The sample metadata nearly always contained a de-identified subject ID, COVID-19 status, age in years and sex. Where available, HLA class I and class II types were obtained from metadata supplied by the sample provider rather than from assay-based typing. The paper's findings and limits, for the study overall: Clinical and demographic metadata were provided uncurated, with the amount varying by source and participant.

The CDR3 spans 16 residues, from the cysteine through the phenylalanine. Only CDR3 DNA is held: 48 bases, read in frame from base 1. Based on the germline V gene (reference sequence), the CDR1 and CDR2 sequences are MNHEY and SMNVEV. Compared with germline, V lacks 5 bases and J lacks 0 bases; bases without a gene match: 9. In regard to this clone: What this receptor recognizes is not known. Within one base of it there is no much larger clone, and no base qualities were kept.

TCRbeta CDR3 regions were amplified from genomic DNA by means of the immunoSEQ Assay, a bias-controlled multiplex PCR. For the original study's pipeline: Nucleated cell counts per sample were estimated from amplification of reference gene primers within the assay. To quantify the absolute abundance of each unique TCRbeta CDR3 rearrangement, sequence reads were collapsed and filtered. Productive Simpson clonality was computed per sample as the square root of Simpson's diversity index over productive rearrangements. In its TCRdb copy, this immuneACCESS table keeps in-frame sequences only and misses some clones. Where compared with another copy, unresolved V genes explain less than half of these, and the others have no known cause. V and J calls and clone size come straight from that table; D and trimming were deduced from the DNA. The sample table records hundreds of thousands of clones; about 80% of these occur just once. The top ten hold about 3.1% of the sample.

The collaborating institutions used their own protocols to collect whole blood in K2EDTA tubes. For TCRbeta analysis, collaborators shipped samples in one of three forms: frozen whole blood, isolated PBMCs, or DNA extracted from either of those sample types. This receptor chain uses TRBV27 and TRBJ1-1; 7 bases in the junction line up with TRBD1. The sequence was obtained from a woman of 80 years or more with acute or convalescent COVID-19. The sequenced sample consisted of peripheral blood. The CDR3 protein is CASSARDRAMNTEAFF. The sequenced DNA is TGTGCCAGCAGTGCCCGGGACAGAGCCATGAACACTGAAGCTTTCTTT.